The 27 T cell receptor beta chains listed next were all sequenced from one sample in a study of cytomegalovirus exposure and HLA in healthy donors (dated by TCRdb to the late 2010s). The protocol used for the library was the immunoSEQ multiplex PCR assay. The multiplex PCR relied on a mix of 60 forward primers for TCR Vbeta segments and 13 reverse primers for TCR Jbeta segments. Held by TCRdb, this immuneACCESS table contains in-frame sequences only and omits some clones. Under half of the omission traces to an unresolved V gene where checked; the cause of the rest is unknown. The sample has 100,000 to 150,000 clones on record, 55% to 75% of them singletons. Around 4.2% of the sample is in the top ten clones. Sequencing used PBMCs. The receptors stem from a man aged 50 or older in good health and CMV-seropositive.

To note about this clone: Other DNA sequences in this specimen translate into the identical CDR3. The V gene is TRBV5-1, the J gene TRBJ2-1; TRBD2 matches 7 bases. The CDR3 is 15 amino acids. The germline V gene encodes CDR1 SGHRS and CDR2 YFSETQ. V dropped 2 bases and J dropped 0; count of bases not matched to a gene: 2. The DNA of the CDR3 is TGCGCCAGCAGCTTCGGGGGGAGCTCCTACAATGAGCAGTTCTTC. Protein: CASSFGGSSYNEQFF.

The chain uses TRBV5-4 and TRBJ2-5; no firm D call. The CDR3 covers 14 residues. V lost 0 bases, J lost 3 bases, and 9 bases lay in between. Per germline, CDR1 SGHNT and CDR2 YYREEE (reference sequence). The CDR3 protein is CASSLVGPEETQYF. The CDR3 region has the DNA TGTGCCAGCAGCTTGGTTGGCCCCGAAGAGACCCAGTACTTC.

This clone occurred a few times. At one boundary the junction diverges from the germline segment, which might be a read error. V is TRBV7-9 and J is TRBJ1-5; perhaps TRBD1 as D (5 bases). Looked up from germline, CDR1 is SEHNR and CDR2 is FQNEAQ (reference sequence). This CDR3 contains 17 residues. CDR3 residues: CSSSLSDRFYSNQPQHF. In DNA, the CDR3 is TGTTCCAGCAGCTTATCTGACAGATTCTATAGCAATCAGCCCCAGCATTTT.

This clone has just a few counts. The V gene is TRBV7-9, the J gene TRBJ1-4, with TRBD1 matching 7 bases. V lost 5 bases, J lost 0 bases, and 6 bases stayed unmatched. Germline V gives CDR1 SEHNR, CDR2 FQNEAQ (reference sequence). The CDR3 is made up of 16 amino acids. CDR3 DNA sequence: TGTGCCAGCAGCCAGGGGGAAACCACAACTAATGAAAAACTGTTTTTT. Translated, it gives CASSQGETTTNEKLFF.

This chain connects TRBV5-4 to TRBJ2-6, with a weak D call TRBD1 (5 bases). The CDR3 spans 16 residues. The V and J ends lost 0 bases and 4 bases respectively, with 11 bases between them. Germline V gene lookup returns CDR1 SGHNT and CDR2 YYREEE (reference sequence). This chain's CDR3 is CASSLGRQTGANVLTF. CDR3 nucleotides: TGTGCCAGCAGCTTGGGCCGACAGACGGGGGCCAACGTCCTGACTTTC.

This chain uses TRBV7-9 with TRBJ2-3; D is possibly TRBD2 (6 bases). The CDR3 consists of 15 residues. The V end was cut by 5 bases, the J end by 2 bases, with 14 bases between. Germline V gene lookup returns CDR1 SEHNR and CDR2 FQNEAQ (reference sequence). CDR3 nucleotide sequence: TGTGCCAGCAGCCGGTGGGGGGACTTCACAGATACGCAGTATTTT. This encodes CASSRWGDFTDTQYF.

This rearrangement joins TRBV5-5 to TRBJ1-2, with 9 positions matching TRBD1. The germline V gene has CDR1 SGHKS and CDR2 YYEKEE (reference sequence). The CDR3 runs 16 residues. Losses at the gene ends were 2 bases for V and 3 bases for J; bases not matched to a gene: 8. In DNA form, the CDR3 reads TGTGCCAGCAGCTTACGGGGACAGGGAGTGTACTATGGCTACACCTTC. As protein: CASSLRGQGVYYGYTF.

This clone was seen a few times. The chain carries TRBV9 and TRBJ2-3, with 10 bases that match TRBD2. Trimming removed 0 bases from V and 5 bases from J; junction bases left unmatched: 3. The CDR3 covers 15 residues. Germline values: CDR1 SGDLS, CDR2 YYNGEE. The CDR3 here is CASSVVPSGRDTQYF. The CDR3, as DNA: TGTGCCAGCAGCGTAGTGCCTAGCGGGAGAGATACGCAGTATTTT. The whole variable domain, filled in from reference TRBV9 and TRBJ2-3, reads DSGVTQTPKHLITATGQRVTLRCSPRSGDLSVYWYQQSLDQGLQFLIQYYNGEERAKGNILERFSAQQFPDLHSELNLSSLELGDSALYFCASSVVPSGRDTQYFGPGTRLTVL.

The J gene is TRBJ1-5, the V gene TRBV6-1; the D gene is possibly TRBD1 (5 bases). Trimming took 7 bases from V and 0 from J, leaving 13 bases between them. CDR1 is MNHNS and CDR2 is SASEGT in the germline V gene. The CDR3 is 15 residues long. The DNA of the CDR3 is TGTGCCAGCATGGGGCGGGGGACTAGCAATCAGCCCCAGCATTTT. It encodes CASMGRGTSNQPQHF.

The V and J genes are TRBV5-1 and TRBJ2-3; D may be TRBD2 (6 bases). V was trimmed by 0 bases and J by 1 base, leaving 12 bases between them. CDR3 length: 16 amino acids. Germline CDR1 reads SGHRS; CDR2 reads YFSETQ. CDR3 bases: TGCGCCAGCAGCTTGGCCGGGGGTGGGCGCACAGATACGCAGTATTTT. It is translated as CASSLAGGGRTDTQYF.

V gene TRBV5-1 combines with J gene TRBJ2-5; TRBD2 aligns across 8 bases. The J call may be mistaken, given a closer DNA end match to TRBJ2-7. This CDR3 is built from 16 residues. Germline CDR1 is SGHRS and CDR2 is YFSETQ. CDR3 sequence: CASSLGASGSSYEQYF. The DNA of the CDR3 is TGCGCCAGCAGCTTGGGGGCCAGCGGGAGCTCCTACGAGCAGTACTTC.

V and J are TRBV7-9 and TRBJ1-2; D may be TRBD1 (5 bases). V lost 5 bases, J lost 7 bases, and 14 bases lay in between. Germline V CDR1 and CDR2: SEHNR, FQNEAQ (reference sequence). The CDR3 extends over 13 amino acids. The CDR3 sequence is CASSADKSGGYTF. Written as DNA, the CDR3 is TGTGCCAGCAGCGCGGACAAAAGTGGTGGCTACACCTTC. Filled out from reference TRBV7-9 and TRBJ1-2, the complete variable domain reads DTGVSQNPRHKITKRGQNVTFRCDPISEHNRLYWYRQTLGQGPEFLTYFQNEAQLEKSRLLSDRFSAERPKGSFSTLEIQRTEQGDSAMYLCASSADKSGGYTFGSGTRLTVV.

CDR3 region: CASSLAYSGGATYNEQFF. The CDR3 nucleotides read TGCGCCAGCAGCTTGGCGTATAGCGGGGGGGCCACCTACAATGAGCAGTTCTTC. The chain joins TRBV5-1 to TRBJ2-1, with TRBD2 matching over 11 bases. Looked up from germline, CDR1 is SGHRS and CDR2 is YFSETQ. CDR3 size: 18 residues. With V trimmed by 0 bases and J by 2 bases, 7 bases remained unmatched.

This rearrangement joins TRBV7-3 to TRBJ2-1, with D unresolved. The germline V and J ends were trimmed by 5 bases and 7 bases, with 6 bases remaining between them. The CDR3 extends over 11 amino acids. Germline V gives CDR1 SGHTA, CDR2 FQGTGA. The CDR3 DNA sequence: TGTGCCAGCAGCCTAGAGAATGAGCAGTTCTTC. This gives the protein CASSLENEQFF.

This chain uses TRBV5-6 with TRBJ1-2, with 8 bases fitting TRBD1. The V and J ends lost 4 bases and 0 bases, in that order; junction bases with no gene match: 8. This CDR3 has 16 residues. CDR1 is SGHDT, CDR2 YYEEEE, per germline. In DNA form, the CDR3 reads TGTGCCAGCAGCCTTGGGACAGGCGACTCTAACTATGGCTACACCTTC. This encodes CASSLGTGDSNYGYTF.

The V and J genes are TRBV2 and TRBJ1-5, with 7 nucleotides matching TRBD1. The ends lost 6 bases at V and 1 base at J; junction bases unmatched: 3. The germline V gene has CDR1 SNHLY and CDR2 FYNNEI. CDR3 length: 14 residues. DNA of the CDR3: TGTGCCAGCAGGGGGACAGCGAGCAATCAGCCCCAGCATTTT. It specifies CASRGTASNQPQHF.

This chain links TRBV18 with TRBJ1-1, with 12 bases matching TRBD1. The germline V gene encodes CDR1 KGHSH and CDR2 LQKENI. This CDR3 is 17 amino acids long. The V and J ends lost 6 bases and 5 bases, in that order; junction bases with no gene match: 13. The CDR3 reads CASSLKGTGGVGTEAFF. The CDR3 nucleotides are TGTGCCAGCTCCCTCAAGGGGACAGGGGGCGTGGGTACTGAAGCTTTCTTT.

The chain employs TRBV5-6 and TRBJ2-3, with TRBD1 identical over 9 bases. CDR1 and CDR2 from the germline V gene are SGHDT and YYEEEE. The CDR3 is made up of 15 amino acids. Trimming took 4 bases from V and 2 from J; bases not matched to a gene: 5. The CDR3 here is CASSRGTGTTDTQYF. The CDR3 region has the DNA TGTGCCAGCAGCCGCGGGACAGGGACCACAGATACGCAGTATTTT.

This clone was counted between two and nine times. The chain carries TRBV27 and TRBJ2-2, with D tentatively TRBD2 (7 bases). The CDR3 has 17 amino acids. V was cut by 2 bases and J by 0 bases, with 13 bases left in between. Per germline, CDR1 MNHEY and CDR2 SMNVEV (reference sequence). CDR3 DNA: TGTGCCAGCAGTTTAGGGGCGGGGGCCGCGAACACCGGGGAGCTGTTTTTT. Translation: CASSLGAGAANTGELFF.

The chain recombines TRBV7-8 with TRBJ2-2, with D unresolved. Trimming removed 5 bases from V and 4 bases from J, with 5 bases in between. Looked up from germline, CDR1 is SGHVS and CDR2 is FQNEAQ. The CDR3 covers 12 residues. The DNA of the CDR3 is TGTGCCAGCAGCCACGGCACCGGGGAGCTGTTTTTT. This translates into CASSHGTGELFF.

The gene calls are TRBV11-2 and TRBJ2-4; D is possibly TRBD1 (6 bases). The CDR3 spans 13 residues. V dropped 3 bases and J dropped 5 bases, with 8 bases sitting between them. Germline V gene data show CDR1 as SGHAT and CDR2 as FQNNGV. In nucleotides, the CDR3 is TGTGCCAGCAGCTTGGACAGAGAAAACATTCAGTACTTC. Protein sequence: CASSLDRENIQYF. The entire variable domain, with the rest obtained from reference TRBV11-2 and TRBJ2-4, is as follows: EAGVAQSPRYKIIEKRQSVAFWCNPISGHATLYWYQQILGQGPKLLIQFQNNGVVDDSQLPKDRFSAERLKGVDSTLKIQPAKLEDSAVYLCASSLDRENIQYFGAGTRLSVL.

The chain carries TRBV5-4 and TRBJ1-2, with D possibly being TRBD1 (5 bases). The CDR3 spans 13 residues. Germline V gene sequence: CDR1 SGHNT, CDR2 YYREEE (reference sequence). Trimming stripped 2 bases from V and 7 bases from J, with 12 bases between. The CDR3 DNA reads TGTGCCAGCAGCTTTCCCGGGCAGGGTGGCTACACCTTC. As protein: CASSFPGQGGYTF.

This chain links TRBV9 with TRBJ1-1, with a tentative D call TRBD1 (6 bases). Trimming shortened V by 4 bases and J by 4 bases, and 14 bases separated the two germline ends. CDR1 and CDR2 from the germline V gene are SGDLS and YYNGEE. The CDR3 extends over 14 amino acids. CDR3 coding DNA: TGTGCCAGCAGCCAGGGGACATTTAGCACTGAAGCTTTCTTT. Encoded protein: CASSQGTFSTEAFF.

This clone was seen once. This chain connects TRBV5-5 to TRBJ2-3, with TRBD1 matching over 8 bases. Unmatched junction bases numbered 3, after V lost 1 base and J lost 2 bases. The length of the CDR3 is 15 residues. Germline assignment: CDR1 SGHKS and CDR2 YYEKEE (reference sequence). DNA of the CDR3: TGTGCCAGCAGCTTGTGGACAGGGCACACAGATACGCAGTATTTT. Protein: CASSLWTGHTDTQYF.

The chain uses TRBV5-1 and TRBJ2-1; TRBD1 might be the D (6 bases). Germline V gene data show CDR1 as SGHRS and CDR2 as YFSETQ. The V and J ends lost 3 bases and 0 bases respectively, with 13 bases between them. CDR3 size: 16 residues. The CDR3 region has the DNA TGCGCCAGCAGCTCTACAGGGTTAAGCTCCTACAATGAGCAGTTCTTC. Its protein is CASSSTGLSSYNEQFF.

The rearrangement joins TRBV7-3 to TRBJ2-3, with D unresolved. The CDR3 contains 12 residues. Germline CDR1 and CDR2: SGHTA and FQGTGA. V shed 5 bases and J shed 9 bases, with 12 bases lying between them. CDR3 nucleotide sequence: TGTGCCAGCAGCCGCGGTGTCGGAACGCAGTATTTT. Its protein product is CASSRGVGTQYF. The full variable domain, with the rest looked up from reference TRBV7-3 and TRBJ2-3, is GAGVSQTPSNKVTEKGKYVELRCDPISGHTALYWYRQSLGQGPEFLIYFQGTGAADDSGLPNDRFFAVRPEGSVSTLKIQRTERGDSAVYLCASSRGVGTQYFGPGTRLTVL.

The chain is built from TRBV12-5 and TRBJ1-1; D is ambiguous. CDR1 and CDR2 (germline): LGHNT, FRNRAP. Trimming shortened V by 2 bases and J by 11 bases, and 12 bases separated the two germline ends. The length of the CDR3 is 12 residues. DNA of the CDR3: TGTGCTAGTGGTTTGTCCTTGGACTCGGCTTTCTTT. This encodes CASGLSLDSAFF.